This T cell receptor (beta chain) is from a study of cytomegalovirus exposure and HLA in healthy donors. Study-wide findings and caveats: The study labeled 164 TCR beta chains cytomegalovirus-associated. Generally TCR sequences proved uncommon, though certain public TCRs appeared in numerous donors.

Comment on this clone: The antigen remains undetermined.

V gave up 3 bases and J gave up 5 bases, with 10 bases separating them. The CDR3 spans 13 residues. CDR1 and CDR2 (germline): MNHEY, SMNVEV (reference sequence). Produced via immunoSEQ multiplex PCR; TCRdb's table is partial and in-frame only. Counted here are about 280,000 clones, approximately 83% occurring once; the ten biggest clones make up roughly 1%. Separate from the approximately 720-subject first cohort, the roughly 120-subject validation cohort was the one that the donors belonged to. This TCR derives from a woman between 18 and 29 years old in good health and CMV-seronegative. The sequenced sample was PBMCs. The V gene is TRBV27, the J gene TRBJ1-1, with D possibly matching TRBD1 (5 bases). This CDR3 reads CASSFGHVTEAFF. CDR3 DNA: TGTGCCAGCAGTTTCGGACACGTAACTGAAGCTTTCTTT.